The 3 T cell receptor beta chains below all came from one sample that was sequenced in a study of Graves' ophthalmopathy and Graves' hyperthyroidism. Amplification targeted the TCR beta CDR3 regions, with RNA transcripts as the source material. HTBI primers served in a first-round RT-PCR, which a second-round multiplex PCR followed. Each CDR3 protein is one row after TCRdb ran MiXCR on the multiplex PCR reads. This sample has around 1,000,000 distinct CDR3 sequences, with about two fifths found just once. Sequencing input: peripheral blood or thyroid tissue (not recorded which). The receptors originated from an adult man with Graves' hyperthyroidism.

The rearrangement links TRBV29-1 to TRBJ2-7; 8 bases are shared with TRBD2. The V and J ends lost 3 bases and 7 bases, in that order; junction bases with no gene match: 8. Germline CDR1 SQVTM, CDR2 ANQGSEA. CDR3 length: 13 residues. The CDR3 DNA is TGCAGCGTTGAGGCGGGAGGACTGGATGAGCAGTACTTC. Protein sequence: CSVEAGGLDEQYF.

This clonotype was recorded a few times. V usage is TRBV4-1 and J usage is TRBJ1-4; perhaps TRBD1 as D (5 bases). This CDR3 spans 15 amino acids. Germline V gives CDR1 MGHRA, CDR2 YSYEKL. The V end lost 0 bases, the J end lost 5 bases, and 10 bases lay between the germline ends. CDR3 sequence (DNA): TGCGCCAGCAGCCAAGAAGGGGCAGAAAATGAAAAACTGTTTTTT. It translates to CASSQEGAENEKLFF.

Notes on this clonotype: This could be a read error, since a much larger clone is one nucleotide away. Because it lacks the conserved phenylalanine or tryptophan at the end, this CDR3 is likely a read error. V usage is TRBV20-1 and J usage is TRBJ2-7; D assignment may be TRBD1 or TRBD2 (7 bases each). V was clipped by 4 bases and J by 2 bases, with 21 bases between them. The CDR3 loop spans 16 amino acids. Germline V gene sequence: CDR1 DFQATT, CDR2 SNEGSKA (reference sequence). The CDR3 loop is CSATITGRGRTYEQYL. DNA for the CDR3: TGCAGTGCTACGATCACGGGGAGGGGGCGTACCTACGAGCAGTACCTC.